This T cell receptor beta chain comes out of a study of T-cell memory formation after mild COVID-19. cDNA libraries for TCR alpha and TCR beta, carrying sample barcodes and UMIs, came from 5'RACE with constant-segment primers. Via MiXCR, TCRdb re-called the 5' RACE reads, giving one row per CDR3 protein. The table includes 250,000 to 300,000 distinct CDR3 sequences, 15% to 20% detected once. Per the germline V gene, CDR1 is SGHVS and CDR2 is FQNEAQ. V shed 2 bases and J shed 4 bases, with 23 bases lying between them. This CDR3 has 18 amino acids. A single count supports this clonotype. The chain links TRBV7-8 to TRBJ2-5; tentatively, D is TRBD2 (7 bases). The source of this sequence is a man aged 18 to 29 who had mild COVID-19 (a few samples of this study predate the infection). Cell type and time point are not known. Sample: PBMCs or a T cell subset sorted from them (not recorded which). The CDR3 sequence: CASSLPRGGGPVPETQYF. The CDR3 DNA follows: TGTGCCAGCAGCTTACCGCGGGGCGGGGGCCCGGTTCCAGAGACCCAGTACTTC.